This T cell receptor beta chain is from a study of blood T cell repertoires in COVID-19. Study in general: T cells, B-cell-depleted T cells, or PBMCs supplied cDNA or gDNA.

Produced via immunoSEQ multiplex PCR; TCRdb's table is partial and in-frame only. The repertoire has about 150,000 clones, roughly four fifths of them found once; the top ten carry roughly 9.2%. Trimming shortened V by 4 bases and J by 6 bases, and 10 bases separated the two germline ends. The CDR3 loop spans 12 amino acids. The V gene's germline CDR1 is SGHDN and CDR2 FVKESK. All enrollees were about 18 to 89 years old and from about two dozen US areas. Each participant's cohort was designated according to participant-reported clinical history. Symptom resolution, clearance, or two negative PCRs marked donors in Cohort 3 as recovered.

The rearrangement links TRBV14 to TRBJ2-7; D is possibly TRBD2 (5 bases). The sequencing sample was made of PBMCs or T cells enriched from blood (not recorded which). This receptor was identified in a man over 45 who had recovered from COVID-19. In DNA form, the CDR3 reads TGTGCCAGCAGCCCTCCTCGGGGCGAGCAGTACTTC. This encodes CASSPPRGEQYF. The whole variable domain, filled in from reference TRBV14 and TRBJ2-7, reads EAGVTQFPSHSVIEKGQTVTLRCDPISGHDNLYWYRRVMGKEIKFLLHFVKESKQDESGMPNNRFLAERTGGTYSTLKVQPAELEDSGVYFCASSPPRGEQYFGPGTRLTVT.